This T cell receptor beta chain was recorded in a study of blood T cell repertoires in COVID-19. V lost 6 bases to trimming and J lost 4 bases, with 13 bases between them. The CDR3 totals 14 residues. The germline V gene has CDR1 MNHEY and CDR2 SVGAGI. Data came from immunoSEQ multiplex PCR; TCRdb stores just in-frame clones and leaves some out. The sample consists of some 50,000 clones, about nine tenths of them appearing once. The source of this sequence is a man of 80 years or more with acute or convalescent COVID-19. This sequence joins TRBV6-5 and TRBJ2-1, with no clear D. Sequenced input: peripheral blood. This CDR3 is CASRRDNGYNEQFF. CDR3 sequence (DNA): TGTGCCAGCAGACGAGACAACGGATACAATGAGCAGTTCTTC.